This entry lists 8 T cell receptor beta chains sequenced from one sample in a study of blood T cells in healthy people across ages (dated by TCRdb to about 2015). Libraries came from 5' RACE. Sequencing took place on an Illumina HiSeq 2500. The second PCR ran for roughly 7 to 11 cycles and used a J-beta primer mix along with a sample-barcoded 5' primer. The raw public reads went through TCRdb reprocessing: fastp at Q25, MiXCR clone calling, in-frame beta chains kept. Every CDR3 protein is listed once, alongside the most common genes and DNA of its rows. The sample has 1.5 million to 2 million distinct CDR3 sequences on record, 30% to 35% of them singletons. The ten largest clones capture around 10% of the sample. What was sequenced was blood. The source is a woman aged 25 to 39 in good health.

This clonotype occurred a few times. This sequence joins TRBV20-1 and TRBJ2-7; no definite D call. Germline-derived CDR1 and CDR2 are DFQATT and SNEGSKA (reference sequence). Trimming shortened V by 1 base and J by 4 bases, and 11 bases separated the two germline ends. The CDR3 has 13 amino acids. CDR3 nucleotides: TGCAGTGCTAGAGGAGAAAAGGTTTACGAGCAGTACTTC. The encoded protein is CSARGEKVYEQYF.

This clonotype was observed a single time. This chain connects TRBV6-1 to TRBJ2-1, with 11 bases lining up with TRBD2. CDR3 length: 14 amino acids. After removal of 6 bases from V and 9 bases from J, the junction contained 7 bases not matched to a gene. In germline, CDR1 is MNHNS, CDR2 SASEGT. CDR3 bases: TGTGCCAGCAGAGGGTTTAGCGGGGGGGCTGAGCAGTTCTTC. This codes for CASRGFSGGAEQFF.

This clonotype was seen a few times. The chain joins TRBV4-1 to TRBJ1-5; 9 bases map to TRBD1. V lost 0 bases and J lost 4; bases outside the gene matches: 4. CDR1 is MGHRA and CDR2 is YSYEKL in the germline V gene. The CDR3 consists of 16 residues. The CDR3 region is CASSQEFGTGNQPQHF. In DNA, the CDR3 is TGCGCCAGCAGCCAAGAATTTGGGACAGGGAATCAGCCCCAGCATTTT.

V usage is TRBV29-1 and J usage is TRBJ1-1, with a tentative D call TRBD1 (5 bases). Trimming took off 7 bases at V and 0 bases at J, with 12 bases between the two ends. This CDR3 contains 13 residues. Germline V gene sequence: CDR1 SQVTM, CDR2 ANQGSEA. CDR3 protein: CSAEDILNTEAFF. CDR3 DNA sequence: TGCAGCGCGGAGGACATATTGAACACTGAAGCTTTCTTT.

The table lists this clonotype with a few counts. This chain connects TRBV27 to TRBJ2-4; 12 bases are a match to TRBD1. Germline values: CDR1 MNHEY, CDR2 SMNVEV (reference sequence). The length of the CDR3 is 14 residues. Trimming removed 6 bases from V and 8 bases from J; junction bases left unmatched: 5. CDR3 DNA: TGTGCCAGCAGGCCCCGGGACAGGGGGCACATTCAGTACTTC. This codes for CASRPRDRGHIQYF.

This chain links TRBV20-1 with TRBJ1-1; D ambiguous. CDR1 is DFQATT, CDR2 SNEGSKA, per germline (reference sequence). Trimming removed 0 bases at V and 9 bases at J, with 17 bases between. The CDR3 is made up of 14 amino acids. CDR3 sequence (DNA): TGCAGTGCTAGAGATCTCTTAGCGCAGAACCAAGCTTTCTTT. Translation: CSARDLLAQNQAFF.

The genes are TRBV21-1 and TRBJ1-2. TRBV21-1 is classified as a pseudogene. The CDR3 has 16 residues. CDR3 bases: TGTACCAGCAGCAAAGGCGAACGGGCCGACGGCTATGGCTACACCTTC. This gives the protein CTSSKGERADGYGYTF.

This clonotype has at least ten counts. DNA of the CDR3: TGCGCCAGCAGTGAGTCGGCTAGCGGGAGGCGCCTTGAGCAGTTCTTC. Amino acids: CASSESASGRRLEQFF. The chain recombines TRBV10-2 with TRBJ2-1; 11 bases match TRBD2. The junction had 7 bases not matched to a gene; V was cut back by 0 bases and J by 9 bases. CDR1 and CDR2 from the germline V gene are WSHSY and SAAADI. The CDR3 loop spans 16 amino acids.